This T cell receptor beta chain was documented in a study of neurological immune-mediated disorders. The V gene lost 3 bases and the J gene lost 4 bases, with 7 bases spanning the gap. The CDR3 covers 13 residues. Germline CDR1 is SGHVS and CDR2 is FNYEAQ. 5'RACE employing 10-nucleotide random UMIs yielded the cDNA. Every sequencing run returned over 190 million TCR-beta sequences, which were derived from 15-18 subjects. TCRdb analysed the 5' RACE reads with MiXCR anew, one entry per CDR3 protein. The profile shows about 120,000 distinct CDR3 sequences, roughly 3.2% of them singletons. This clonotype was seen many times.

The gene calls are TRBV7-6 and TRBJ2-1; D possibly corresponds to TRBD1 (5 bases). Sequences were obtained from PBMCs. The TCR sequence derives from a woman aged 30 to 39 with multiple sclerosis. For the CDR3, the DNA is TGTGCCAGCAGCTTGGGGCCATACAATGAGCAGTTCTTC. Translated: CASSLGPYNEQFF.